The 27 T cell receptor beta chains below come from one sample, sequenced in a study of T cell changes during pregnancy in multiple sclerosis. Assay used: immunoSEQ multiplex PCR; TCRdb lists only in-frame clones, some missing. The table includes roughly 30,000 clones, roughly 89% detected once. Sequenced here: CD8+ T cells from peripheral blood mononuclear cells, sampled in the first trimester of pregnancy. The receptors stem from a female donor with multiple sclerosis, enrolled in a pregnancy study.

The CDR3 protein is CASSPAWGQGATNEKLFF. In DNA form, the CDR3 reads TGCGCCAGCAGCCCCGCATGGGGACAGGGGGCAACTAATGAAAAACTGTTTTTT. The chain combines TRBV5-1 with TRBJ1-4, with 11 bases matching TRBD1. J was trimmed by 0 bases and V by 4 bases; bases with no gene match: 8. This CDR3 comprises 18 residues. Germline CDR1 SGHRS, CDR2 YFSETQ.

The chain recombines TRBV27 with TRBJ2-7; the D is unclear. Trimming took 4 bases from V and 7 from J, leaving 11 bases between them. Germline CDR1 MNHEY, CDR2 SMNVEV (reference sequence). There are 12 residues in the CDR3. The CDR3 region has the DNA TGTGCCAGCAGTTCCTCCTCGCGGGAGCAGTACTTC. Its protein product is CASSSSSREQYF.

V usage is TRBV4-2 and J usage is TRBJ1-4; D is perhaps TRBD1 (6 bases). This CDR3 contains 17 residues. The V gene lost 1 base and the J gene lost 5 bases, with 17 bases spanning the gap. Germline lookup yields CDR1 LGHNA and CDR2 YNFKEQ. The CDR3 bases are TGTGCCAGCAGCCAAGGAAGCACCAGGGGACGCAATGAAAAACTGTTTTTT. Residues: CASSQGSTRGRNEKLFF.

Details on this clone: At the DNA level, this CDR3 is encoded by other sequences in the same sample as well. This rearrangement joins TRBV28 to TRBJ1-1; TRBD1 agrees at 7 bases. The CDR3 has 10 residues. The germline V gene encodes CDR1 MDHEN and CDR2 SYDVKM. V lost 5 bases and J lost 11; bases outside the gene matches: 2. The CDR3 protein is CASSDRDAFF. CDR3 nucleotides: TGTGCCAGCAGTGACAGGGACGCTTTCTTT.

This chain joins TRBV7-3 and TRBJ1-1; TRBD1 agrees at 9 bases. This CDR3 spans 12 amino acids. Germline V gene sequence: CDR1 SGHTA, CDR2 FQGTGA. V shed 6 bases and J 4 bases; nucleotides not matched to a gene: 0. The CDR3 loop reads CASRGQGTEAFF. The CDR3 DNA reads as TGTGCCAGCAGGGGACAGGGCACTGAAGCTTTCTTT.

The J gene is TRBJ2-1, the V gene TRBV11-1, with 9 positions matching TRBD2. CDR3 size: 16 residues. Germline V gene sequence: CDR1 SGHAT, CDR2 FQDESV (reference sequence). J was trimmed by 4 bases and V by 3 bases; bases with no gene match: 7. Here the CDR3 reads CASSLHRLADYNEQFF. The CDR3 region has the DNA TGTGCCAGCAGCTTGCATCGACTAGCGGATTACAATGAGCAGTTCTTC. The whole variable domain, filled in from reference TRBV11-1 and TRBJ2-1, reads EAEVAQSPRYKITEKSQAVAFWCDPISGHATLYWYRQILGQGPELLVQFQDESVVDDSQLPKDRFSAERLKGVDSTLKIQPAELGDSAMYLCASSLHRLADYNEQFFGPGTRLTVL.

This clone was observed a few times. The chain carries TRBV19 and TRBJ1-2; D gene ambiguous. Germline V gives CDR1 LNHDA, CDR2 SQIVND (reference sequence). The CDR3 is 13 amino acids. Trimming left V 3 bases short and J 2 bases short, with 7 bases between. The CDR3 sequence: CASSIFQNYGYTF. CDR3 bases: TGTGCCAGTAGTATTTTCCAGAACTATGGCTACACCTTC.

The J gene is TRBJ2-7, the V gene TRBV5-1; a weak D match, TRBD2 (7 bases). The CDR3 covers 19 residues. The V gene's germline CDR1 is SGHRS and CDR2 YFSETQ. Trimming cost V 1 base and J 5 bases, with 28 bases left between them. CDR3 coding DNA: TGCGCCAGCAGCTTGAGCCCTTGGGGAGGGGGGCCGAACCCTGACGAGCAGTACTTC. This gives the protein CASSLSPWGGGPNPDEQYF.

The count of this clone is one. The chain employs TRBV30 and TRBJ2-2, with 9 nucleotides matching TRBD1. The CDR3 is 13 residues long. With 3 bases clipped from V and 6 bases from J, the junction kept 2 bases outside the gene matches. Germline CDR1 is GTSNPN and CDR2 is SVGIG (reference sequence). CDR3 DNA: TGTGCCTGGAGGAGACAGGGGGCCGGGGAGCTGTTTTTT. Amino acids: CAWRRQGAGELFF.

The CDR3, as DNA: TGTGCCAGCAGTTTAGGTATAGCGGGAGGGCATGATGAGCAGTTCTTC. Translating it yields CASSLGIAGGHDEQFF. V gene TRBV28 combines with J gene TRBJ2-1; 11 bases match TRBD2. The germline V gene has CDR1 MDHEN and CDR2 SYDVKM. With 2 bases clipped from V and 8 bases from J, the junction kept 8 bases outside the gene matches. The CDR3 contains 16 residues.

The chain has TRBV6-5 and TRBJ2-7; a weak D match, TRBD2 (6 bases). Trimming pared 5 bases from V and 2 bases from J, leaving 16 bases between. CDR3 size: 15 residues. Germline CDR1 reads MNHEY; CDR2 reads SVGAGI. CDR3 residues: CASSTERGRPYEQYF. The CDR3 DNA reads TGTGCCAGCAGTACTGAACGGGGGAGACCCTACGAGCAGTACTTC.

The CDR3 here is CASSSAVYKGNQPQHF. The CDR3 DNA reads as TGTGCCAGCAGCTCCGCGGTCTATAAGGGCAATCAGCCCCAGCATTTT. The chain combines TRBV7-2 with TRBJ1-5; no clear D. CDR3 length: 16 amino acids. V was trimmed by 4 bases and J by 2 bases, leaving 15 bases between them. The germline gives CDR1 SGHTA, CDR2 FQGNSA.

This chain uses TRBV30 with TRBJ2-1; TRBD2 aligns across 7 bases. The length of the CDR3 is 16 residues. Losses at the gene ends were 0 bases for V and 0 bases for J; bases not matched to a gene: 5. Germline loops: CDR1 GTSNPN, CDR2 SVGIG (reference sequence). CDR3 nucleotides: TGTGCCTGGAGTGTATTAGCGGGCCTCTCCTACAATGAGCAGTTCTTC. Its translation is CAWSVLAGLSYNEQFF. The full variable domain, in which reference TRBV30 and TRBJ2-1 provide the parts outside the CDR3, is SQTIHQWPATLVQPVGSPLSLECTVEGTSNPNLYWYRQAAGRGLQLLFYSVGIGQISSEVPQNLSASRPQDRQFILSSKKLLLSDSGFYLCAWSVLAGLSYNEQFFGPGTRLTVL.

This chain uses TRBV28 with TRBJ1-3; D perhaps matches TRBD1 (6 bases). Deletions cut 7 bases from V and 2 bases from J, with 9 bases between. The CDR3 contains 13 residues. Germline lookup yields CDR1 MDHEN and CDR2 SYDVKM. The CDR3 sequence: CASTWGPGNTIYF. The CDR3 DNA is TGTGCCAGCACCTGGGGGCCTGGAAACACCATATATTTT. Full variable domain (outside the CDR3, taken from reference TRBV28 and TRBJ1-3): DVKVTQSSRYLVKRTGEKVFLECVQDMDHENMFWYRQDPGLGLRLIYFSYDVKMKEKGDIPEGYSVSREKKERFSLILESASTNQTSMYLCASTWGPGNTIYFGEGSWLTVV.

The chain has TRBV15 and TRBJ2-7, with 9 bases that match TRBD1. CDR1 and CDR2 from the germline V gene are LNHNV and YYDKDF (reference sequence). This CDR3 comprises 14 residues. V shed 8 bases and J 6 bases; nucleotides not matched to a gene: 11. Here the CDR3 DNA reads TGTGCCACCTCCAGGGACAGGGCCCCCCTCGAGCAGTACTTC. The encoded protein is CATSRDRAPLEQYF.

This rearrangement joins TRBV6-1 to TRBJ1-2, with a weak D call TRBD1 (5 bases). Germline CDR1 and CDR2: MNHNS and SASEGT. V lost 3 bases, J lost 8 bases, and 13 bases lay in between. The CDR3 is 13 residues long. In nucleotides, the CDR3 is TGTGCCAGCAGTGAGGGGCGTTCTATCGGCTACACCTTC. Translation: CASSEGRSIGYTF.

This chain links TRBV11-2 with TRBJ1-1; 7 nucleotides line up with TRBD1. Trimming took 2 bases from V and 4 from J; bases not matched to a gene: 16. The CDR3 sequence is 18 residues long. The germline gives CDR1 SGHAT, CDR2 FQNNGV. CDR3 sequence reads: CASSLSLPTRDSGTEAFF. In DNA form, the CDR3 reads TGTGCCAGCAGCTTATCCCTTCCTACCAGGGACAGTGGCACTGAAGCTTTCTTT. Complete variable domain (other parts from reference TRBV11-2 and TRBJ1-1): EAGVAQSPRYKIIEKRQSVAFWCNPISGHATLYWYQQILGQGPKLLIQFQNNGVVDDSQLPKDRFSAERLKGVDSTLKIQPAKLEDSAVYLCASSLSLPTRDSGTEAFFGQGTRLTVV.

The gene calls are TRBV6-4 and TRBJ2-1, with D possibly being TRBD2 (6 bases). Germline CDR1 is MRHNA and CDR2 is SNTAGT. This CDR3 has 14 residues. Trimming took off 10 bases at V and 6 bases at J, with 19 bases between the two ends. The CDR3 bases are TGTGCCACCGCAGCGGAGGGAGGTGGCAATGAGCAGTTCTTC. This sequence encodes CATAAEGGGNEQFF.

This clone showed up just once. The CDR3 DNA reads as TGCGCCAGCAGCTTGGAGGGACTAGCGGGAGGAACCCTTCGGAATGAGCAGTTCTTC. As protein: CASSLEGLAGGTLRNEQFF. The V and J genes are TRBV5-1 and TRBJ2-1, with TRBD2 matching 15 bases. Germline-derived CDR1 and CDR2 are SGHRS and YFSETQ. V shed 0 bases and J 7 bases; nucleotides not matched to a gene: 11. The CDR3 consists of 19 residues.

The chain recombines TRBV30 with TRBJ2-7; D is perhaps TRBD1 (6 bases). Germline assignment: CDR1 GTSNPN and CDR2 SVGIG (reference sequence). With 0 bases removed from V and 0 bases from J, the gap between germline ends came to 9 bases. The CDR3 loop spans 14 amino acids. CDR3 DNA sequence: TGTGCCTGGAGTGTACGGGACAACTCCTACGAGCAGTACTTC. This encodes CAWSVRDNSYEQYF.

This rearrangement joins TRBV6-1 to TRBJ1-1; D gene ambiguous. The CDR3 runs to 12 residues. Germline loops: CDR1 MNHNS, CDR2 SASEGT. V dropped 2 bases and J dropped 5 bases, with 6 bases sitting between them. The CDR3: CASSETGTEAFF. The CDR3 nucleotides are TGTGCCAGCAGTGAAACGGGGACTGAAGCTTTCTTT.

The V call is TRBV19, the J call TRBJ1-2; tentative D call: TRBD1 (6 bases). V dropped 3 bases and J dropped 7 bases, with 15 bases sitting between them. The CDR3 consists of 14 residues. Germline V gives CDR1 LNHDA, CDR2 SQIVND (reference sequence). This CDR3 reads CASSIGGGRSGYTF. In DNA form, the CDR3 reads TGTGCCAGTAGTATTGGCGGGGGCAGGTCTGGCTACACCTTC.

The chain links TRBV4-1 to TRBJ2-4; 12 bases are a match to TRBD2. CDR1 is MGHRA, CDR2 YSYEKL, per germline. Germline trimming cut 5 bases from V and 3 bases from J; bases unmatched to any gene: 5. This CDR3 has 16 residues. CDR3 DNA: TGCGCCAGCAGCTCAGGACTAGCGGGATTCAAAAACATTCAGTACTTC. Its protein is CASSSGLAGFKNIQYF.

The chain employs TRBV5-4 and TRBJ2-2, with TRBD2 matching 9 bases. J gave up 7 bases and V 3 bases, and 19 bases lay outside the gene matches. The germline CDR1 and CDR2 sequences are SGHNT and YYREEE (reference sequence). This CDR3 is 19 amino acids long. This chain's CDR3 is CASSSSVLAGFPRSGELFF. DNA of the CDR3: TGTGCCAGCAGCTCTAGTGTCCTAGCGGGATTTCCCCGTAGCGGGGAGCTGTTTTTT.

The V and J genes are TRBV19 and TRBJ2-1; TRBD2 is a possible D gene (6 bases). The V and J ends lost 3 bases and 8 bases respectively, with 11 bases between them. The CDR3 spans 13 residues. Germline CDR1 and CDR2: LNHDA and SQIVND (reference sequence). CDR3 protein: CASSMWRVDEQFF. The DNA of the CDR3 is TGTGCCAGTAGTATGTGGAGGGTCGATGAGCAGTTCTTC.

The rearrangement uses TRBV6-5 and TRBJ2-7, with a weak D call TRBD2 (5 bases). The CDR3 runs 14 residues. Trimming removed 1 base at V and 3 bases at J, with 10 bases between. Per germline, CDR1 MNHEY and CDR2 SVGAGI. The CDR3 nucleotides read TGTGCCAGCAGTTACTACGTGGGAGACTACGAGCAGTACTTC. This encodes CASSYYVGDYEQYF.

This chain links TRBV6-5 with TRBJ2-7; 9 nucleotides line up with TRBD2. V lost 0 bases to trimming and J lost 7 bases; unmatched junction nucleotides: 7. This CDR3 contains 15 residues. Germline-derived CDR1 and CDR2 are MNHEY and SVGAGI. CDR3: CASSYSTPLAGEQYF. The DNA for the CDR3 is TGTGCCAGCAGTTACTCGACTCCGCTAGCGGGAGAGCAGTACTTC.